The present TCR beta chain was sequenced within a study of CD8 T cells in ankylosing spondylitis. Findings and limits, study-wide: A CD8+ phenotype characterized the disease-linked clones, which were relatively rare in peripheral blood. A motif in TCR beta, a set of under ten highly homologous variants, appeared characteristic of ankylosing spondylitis blood.

This clonotype occurred many times. What it binds is not known. The V end was cut by 1 base, the J end by 0 bases, with 6 bases between. The germline gives CDR1 SGHTA, CDR2 FQGNSA. This CDR3 region has 14 residues. TCRdb reprocessed the 5' RACE reads via MiXCR and lists one record per CDR3 protein. The table shows roughly 180,000 distinct CDR3 sequences, with under 15% occurring only once. This TCR derives from a female donor with ankylosing spondylitis or in good health (not recorded which). Sequencing input: blood, either unsorted or a sorted T cell fraction (not recorded which). This chain uses TRBV7-2 with TRBJ1-1; no reliable D call. In nucleotides, the CDR3 is TGTGCCAGCAGCTTAGGGGGAATGAACACTGAAGCTTTCTTT. This sequence encodes CASSLGGMNTEAFF.